These T cell receptor beta chains were read from a single sample in a study of blood T cell repertoires in COVID-19. Produced via immunoSEQ multiplex PCR; TCRdb's table is partial and in-frame only. The sample includes roughly 200,000 clones, around 85% of them seen just once. The specimen sequenced was peripheral blood. These receptors came from a human donor with active or convalescent COVID-19. The donor label of this sample is uncertain. Both conserved end residues are part of each CDR3. D genes are given only for firm matches. Clone size, where shown, is once, few, many, or a class for clones that have expanded.

. TRBJ1-2 TRBV14 . CASSRTVKKHNYGYTF TGTGCCAGCAGTCGGACAGTAAAAAAACATAACTATGGCTACACCTTC
TRBD2 TRBJ2-1 TRBV19 . CASRSGSSYNEQFF TGTGCCAGTCGAAGCGGGAGCTCCTACAATGAGCAGTTCTTC
TRBD2 TRBJ2-5 TRBV7-2 . CASSLLAGVSETQYF TGTGCCAGCAGCTTACTAGCGGGAGTTAGCGAGACCCAGTACTTC
TRBD2 TRBJ2-5 TRBV3-1/TRBV3-2 . CASSPYYQGLGSSGSPGTQYF TGTGCCAGCAGCCCCTATTATCAAGGTCTTGGGTCTAGCGGATCACCAGGGACCCAGTACTTC
TRBD2 TRBJ2-5 TRBV2 . CAIKRGGLGTQYF TGTGCCATTAAACGGGGAGGGTTGGGGACCCAGTACTTC
. TRBJ1-1 TRBV7-9 . CASSFLGVNTEAFF TGTGCCAGCAGCTTTCTCGGGGTGAACACTGAAGCTTTCTTT
. TRBJ2-7 TRBV11-2 . CASSLEVRGSYEQYF TGTGCCAGCAGCTTAGAGGTGCGGGGCTCCTACGAGCAGTACTTC
TRBD2 TRBJ2-2 TRBV5-1 . CASSKGLAERYTGELFF TGCGCCAGCAGCAAAGGACTAGCGGAGAGGTACACCGGGGAGCTGTTTTTT
. TRBJ1-4 TRBV15 . CATSGESRANEKLFF TGTGCCACCAGCGGGGAGTCGAGGGCAAACGAAAAACTGTTTTTT
TRBD1 TRBJ1-2 TRBV20-1 . CSASWDRGGINYGYTF TGCAGTGCTAGTTGGGACAGGGGGGGAATTAACTATGGCTACACCTTC
. TRBJ1-1 TRBV6-6 . CASSYAGMNTEAFF TGTGCCAGCAGTTACGCAGGAATGAACACTGAAGCTTTCTTT
TRBD1 TRBJ2-2 TRBV28 many CASSTLPGGAVGELFF TGTGCCAGCAGTACCTTGCCAGGGGGCGCGGTCGGGGAGCTGTTTTTT
. TRBJ2-2 TRBV2 . CASSLPTSTGELFF TGTGCCAGCAGCCTCCCAACTAGTACCGGGGAGCTGTTTTTT
. TRBJ2-5 TRBV6-2/TRBV6-3 . CASSPLVETQYF TGTGCCAGCAGTCCACTAGTCGAGACCCAGTACTTC
. TRBJ1-1 TRBV27 . CASSPTVPNTEAFF TGTGCCAGCAGTCCCACTGTCCCTAACACTGAAGCTTTCTTT
TRBD1 TRBJ2-2 TRBV15 few CATLGTENTGELFF TGTGCCACCCTTGGGACAGAGAACACCGGGGAGCTGTTTTTT
. TRBJ1-2 TRBV5-4 . CASSLDGYGYTF TGTGCCAGCAGCTTGGACGGCTATGGCTACACCTTC
. TRBJ1-4 TRBV7-9 . CASSRDSVTEKLFF TGTGCCAGCAGCCGGGACTCGGTGACTGAAAAACTGTTTTTT
. TRBJ2-3 TRBV27 . CASRPGTGKIAGISTDTQYF TGTGCCAGCAGGCCCGGGACAGGGAAAATAGCGGGGATCAGCACAGATACGCAGTATTTT
. TRBJ2-5 TRBV11-3 . CASSSGAGERSRKGETQYF TGTGCCAGCAGCTCGGGAGCTGGAGAGCGGAGTCGGAAGGGTGAGACCCAGTACTTC
. TRBJ2-7 TRBV15 . CATSNEGGARAYEQYF TGTGCCACCAGCAACGAGGGGGGGGCTAGGGCCTACGAGCAGTACTTC
. TRBJ2-1 TRBV9 once CASSVGGHLRNNEQFF TGTGCCAGCAGCGTAGGGGGGCACCTCCGAAACAATGAGCAGTTCTTC
. TRBJ1-2 TRBV9 . CASSVEDSAIPNYGYTF TGTGCCAGCAGCGTAGAGGACAGCGCCATTCCTAACTATGGCTACACCTTC
TRBD1 TRBJ2-7 TRBV12-3/TRBV12-4 few CASRWGQVNEQYF TGTGCCAGCAGGTGGGGACAGGTTAACGAGCAGTACTTC
TRBD1 TRBJ1-2 TRBV6-5 . CASSLAGTGGGGYTF TGTGCCAGCAGTTTAGCCGGGACAGGGGGCGGTGGCTACACCTTC
TRBD1 TRBJ1-3 TRBV15 . CATSRFTGTGNTIYF TGTGCCACCAGCAGATTTACCGGGACAGGGAACACCATATATTTT
. TRBJ2-7 TRBV7-9 . CASSLVTREEQYF TGTGCCAGCAGCTTAGTAACCCGGGAGGAGCAGTACTTC
TRBD1 TRBJ1-5 TRBV18 . CASSPASGTGGTQPQHF TGTGCCAGCTCACCGGCCTCCGGGACAGGGGGGACTCAGCCCCAGCATTTT
. TRBJ1-2 TRBV29-1 . CSVVTGTRYGYTF TGCAGCGTGGTTACAGGGACTAGGTATGGCTACACCTTC
. TRBJ1-1 TRBV12-3/TRBV12-4 . CASSPRTEAFF TGTGCCAGCAGTCCACGGACTGAAGCTTTCTTT
. TRBJ2-5 TRBV28 . CASSFYGTQYF TGTGCCAGCAGTTTCTACGGGACCCAGTACTTC
TRBD2 TRBJ2-7 TRBV11-2 . CASSLTSSGGYEQYF TGTGCCAGCAGTCTAACGTCTAGCGGGGGGTACGAGCAGTACTTC
. TRBJ2-2 TRBV6-5 . CASTPGTANTGELFF TGTGCCAGCACCCCTGGCACCGCGAACACCGGGGAGCTGTTTTTT
. TRBJ1-5 TRBV5-6 . CASSLFLLGNQPQHF TGTGCCAGCAGCTTGTTCCTCCTCGGCAATCAGCCCCAGCATTTT
TRBD2 TRBJ2-2 TRBV29-1 . CSVEEGRLAVNTGELFF TGCAGCGTTGAAGAGGGGCGACTAGCGGTTAACACCGGGGAGCTGTTTTTT
TRBD2 TRBJ2-2 TRBV7-2 . CASTRRAGGGNTGELFF TGTGCCAGCACCCGTCGAGCGGGGGGAGGGAACACCGGGGAGCTGTTTTTT
. TRBJ1-2 TRBV4-2 . CASSQDLGGGRYTF TGTGCCAGCAGCCAAGATCTGGGGGGTGGACGCTACACCTTC
. TRBJ2-5 TRBV7-3 . CASSASGVLETQYF TGTGCCAGCAGCGCCTCGGGGGTGCTCGAGACCCAGTACTTC
. TRBJ1-3 TRBV6-5 . CASSYSGGAGNTIYF TGTGCCAGCAGTTACTCGGGCGGGGCGGGAAACACCATATATTTT
. TRBJ2-7 TRBV6-6 once CASRLTVDRPYEQYF TGTGCCAGCAGACTAACCGTCGACAGGCCCTACGAGCAGTACTTC
. TRBJ2-5 TRBV18 . CASSPGRGAQETQYF TGTGCCAGCTCACCCGGACGGGGAGCACAAGAGACCCAGTACTTC
TRBD1 TRBJ1-1 TRBV12-5 . CASGLVAPTGAWKAFF TGTGCTAGTGGTTTGGTAGCTCCGACAGGGGCATGGAAAGCTTTCTTT
. TRBJ1-1 TRBV10-3 once CAISEAQGNTEAFF TGTGCCATCAGTGAGGCCCAGGGGAACACTGAAGCTTTCTTT
TRBD1 TRBJ2-7 TRBV11-2 . CASSRLGTGERDGGHEQYF TGTGCCAGCAGCCGACTCGGGACAGGGGAACGGGATGGGGGGCACGAGCAGTACTTC
TRBD2 TRBJ2-7 TRBV7-2 . CASSSRTSGVASYEQYF TGTGCCAGCAGCTCTAGGACTAGCGGAGTAGCCTCCTACGAGCAGTACTTC
TRBD2 TRBJ2-1 TRBV11-2 . CASSPGTSGRDEQFF TGTGCCAGCAGCCCTGGGACTAGCGGGAGGGATGAGCAGTTCTTC
. TRBJ2-7 TRBV21-1 . CASSKADSTKYEQYF TGTGCCAGCAGCAAAGCGGACAGTACCAAGTACGAGCAGTACTTC
. TRBJ2-3 TRBV5-6 . CASSFVTTHDTQYF TGTGCCAGCAGCTTCGTCACCACACACGATACGCAGTATTTT
. TRBJ1-5 TRBV30 . CAWSVGGVSHQPQHF TGTGCCTGGAGTGTCGGAGGGGTCAGCCATCAGCCCCAGCATTTT
. TRBJ2-7 TRBV7-6 . CASSPDTPYEQYF TGTGCCAGCAGCCCGGACACGCCCTACGAGCAGTACTTC